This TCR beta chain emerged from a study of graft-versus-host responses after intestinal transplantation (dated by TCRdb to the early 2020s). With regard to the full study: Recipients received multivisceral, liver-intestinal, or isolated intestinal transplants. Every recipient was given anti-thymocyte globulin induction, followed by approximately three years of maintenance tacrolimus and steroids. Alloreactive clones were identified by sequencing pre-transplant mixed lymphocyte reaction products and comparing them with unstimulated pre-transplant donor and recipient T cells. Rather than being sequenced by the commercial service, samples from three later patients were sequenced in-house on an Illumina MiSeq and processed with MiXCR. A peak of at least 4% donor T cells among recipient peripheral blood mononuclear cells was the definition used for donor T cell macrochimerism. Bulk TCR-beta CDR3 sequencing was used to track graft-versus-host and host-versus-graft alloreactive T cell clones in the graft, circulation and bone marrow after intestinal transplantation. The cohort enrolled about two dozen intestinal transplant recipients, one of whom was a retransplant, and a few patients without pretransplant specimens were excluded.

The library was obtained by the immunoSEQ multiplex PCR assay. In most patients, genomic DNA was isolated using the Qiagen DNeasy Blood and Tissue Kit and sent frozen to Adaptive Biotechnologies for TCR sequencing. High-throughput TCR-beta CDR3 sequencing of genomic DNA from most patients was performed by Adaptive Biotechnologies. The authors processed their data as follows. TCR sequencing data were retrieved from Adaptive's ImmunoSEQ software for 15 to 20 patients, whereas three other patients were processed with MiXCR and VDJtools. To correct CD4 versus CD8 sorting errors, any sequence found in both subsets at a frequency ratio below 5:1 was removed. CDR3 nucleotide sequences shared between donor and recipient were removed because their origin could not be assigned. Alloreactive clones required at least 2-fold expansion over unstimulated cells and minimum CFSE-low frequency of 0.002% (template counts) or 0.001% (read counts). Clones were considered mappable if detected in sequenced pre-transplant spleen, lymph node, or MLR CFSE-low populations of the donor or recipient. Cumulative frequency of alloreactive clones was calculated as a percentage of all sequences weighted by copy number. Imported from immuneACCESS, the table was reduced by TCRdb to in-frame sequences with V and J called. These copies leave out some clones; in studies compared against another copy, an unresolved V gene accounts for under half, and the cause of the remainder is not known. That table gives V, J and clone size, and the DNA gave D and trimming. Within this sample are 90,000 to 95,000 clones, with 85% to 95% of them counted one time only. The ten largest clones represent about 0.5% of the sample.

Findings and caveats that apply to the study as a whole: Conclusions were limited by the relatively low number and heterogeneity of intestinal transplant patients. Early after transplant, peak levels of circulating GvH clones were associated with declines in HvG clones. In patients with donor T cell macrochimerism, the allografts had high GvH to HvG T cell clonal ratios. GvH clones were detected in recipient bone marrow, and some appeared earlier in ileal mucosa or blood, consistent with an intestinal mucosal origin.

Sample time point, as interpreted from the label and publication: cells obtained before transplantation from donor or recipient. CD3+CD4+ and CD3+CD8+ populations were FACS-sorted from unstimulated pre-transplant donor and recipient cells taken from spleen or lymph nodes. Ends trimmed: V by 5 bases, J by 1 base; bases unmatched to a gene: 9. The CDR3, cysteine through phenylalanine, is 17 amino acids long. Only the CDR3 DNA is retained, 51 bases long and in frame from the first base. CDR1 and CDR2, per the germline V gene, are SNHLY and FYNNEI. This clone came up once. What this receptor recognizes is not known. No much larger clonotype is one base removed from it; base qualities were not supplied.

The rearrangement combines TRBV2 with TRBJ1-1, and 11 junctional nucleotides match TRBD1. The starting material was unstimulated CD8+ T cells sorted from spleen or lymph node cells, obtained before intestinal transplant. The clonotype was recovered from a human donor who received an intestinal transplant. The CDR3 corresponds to CASSSSTGTGGNTEAFF. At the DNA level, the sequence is TGTGCCAGCAGTTCATCTACCGGGACAGGGGGGAACACTGAAGCTTTCTTT.